This passage covers 23 T cell receptor beta chains from one sample sequenced in a study of blood T cell repertoires in COVID-19. Sequencing used immunoSEQ multiplex PCR; TCRdb keeps in-frame clones, though not all of them. The top ten hold around 4.3% of the sample, which has 100,000 to 120,000 clones, about 85% seen once. The sequencing sample was made of peripheral blood. Every receptor here comes from a man in his fifties with acute or convalescent COVID-19.

This chain connects TRBV24-1 to TRBJ2-1; possible D gene TRBD2, 5 bases. The V end was cut by 3 bases, the J end by 7 bases, with 6 bases between. Germline-derived CDR1 and CDR2 are KGHDR and SFDVKD. The CDR3 totals 12 residues. The CDR3 loop reads CATSDRGNEQFF. The DNA of the CDR3 is TGTGCCACCAGTGATCGAGGGAATGAGCAGTTCTTC.

V gene TRBV7-8 combines with J gene TRBJ2-4; 10 positions match TRBD1. Trimming cost V 5 bases and J 2 bases; bases outside gene matches: 9. This CDR3 comprises 17 residues. Germline lookup yields CDR1 SGHVS and CDR2 FQNEAQ. The CDR3 sequence is CASSPPGTGASKNIQYF. CDR3 DNA sequence: TGTGCCAGCAGCCCTCCCGGGACAGGGGCTTCCAAAAACATTCAGTACTTC.

CDR3 DNA sequence: TGTGCCAGCAGCTTAACGCGTGGGCCCAACACTGAAGCTTTCTTT. This codes for CASSLTRGPNTEAFF. J is TRBJ1-1 and V is TRBV7-3; D is ambiguous. The CDR3 is made up of 15 amino acids. Trimming shortened V by 0 bases and J by 2 bases, and 10 bases separated the two germline ends. Germline V gene data show CDR1 as SGHTA and CDR2 as FQGTGA.

This sequence joins TRBV27 and TRBJ2-2; possibly TRBD2 for D (7 bases). Germline-derived CDR1 and CDR2 are MNHEY and SMNVEV (reference sequence). Trimming removed 3 bases from V and 4 bases from J, with 15 bases in between. CDR3 length: 16 amino acids. The CDR3 DNA sequence: TGTGCCAGCAGTTTTCAGGGGACTATCAGCACCGGGGAGCTGTTTTTT. Translating gives CASSFQGTISTGELFF.

This clone was detected a few times. This chain joins TRBV18 and TRBJ1-6, with a weak D call TRBD1 (6 bases). The V and J ends lost 6 bases and 7 bases respectively, with 10 bases between them. Per germline, CDR1 KGHSH and CDR2 LQKENI. There are 13 residues in the CDR3. This CDR3 is CASSSGVNSPLHF. The DNA of the CDR3 is TGTGCCAGCTCTTCAGGGGTAAATTCACCCCTCCACTTT.

The chain combines TRBV5-4 with TRBJ2-7; weak D call: TRBD1 (5 bases). Between the trimmed V and J ends, which lost 0 bases and 0 bases, there was a span of 10 bases. CDR1 and CDR2 (germline): SGHNT, YYREEE (reference sequence). This CDR3 comprises 15 residues. DNA for the CDR3: TGTGCCAGCAGCTTGGAGGGGCCGACCTCCTACGAGCAGTACTTC. It translates to CASSLEGPTSYEQYF.

V gene TRBV7-2 combines with J gene TRBJ2-7, with 14 bases lining up with TRBD2. Trimming cost V 2 bases and J 6 bases; bases outside gene matches: 3. Germline lookup yields CDR1 SGHTA and CDR2 FQGNSA. The CDR3 extends over 15 amino acids. The CDR3 is CASSLRTSGRSEQYF. The CDR3 nucleotides are TGTGCCAGCAGCTTAAGGACTAGCGGGAGGAGCGAGCAGTACTTC.

The CDR3 coding sequence is TGTGCCAGCAGGGCCGGGACTAGCGGGAGTACGGCCCAGTACTTC. The encoded protein is CASRAGTSGSTAQYF. This chain joins TRBV6-5 and TRBJ2-5; 14 positions agree with TRBD2. Germline trimming cut 6 bases from V and 9 bases from J; bases unmatched to any gene: 9. The CDR3 is 15 amino acids. CDR1 and CDR2 from the germline V gene are MNHEY and SVGAGI.

This clone was detected only once. The chain links TRBV25-1 to TRBJ2-1, with 10 positions matching TRBD1. This CDR3 has 17 amino acids. CDR1 is MGHDK and CDR2 is SYGVNS in the germline V gene. V gave up 3 bases and J gave up 1 base; unmatched junction bases: 6. The CDR3 reads CASSEPDRGLSYNEQFF. The CDR3 bases are TGTGCCAGCAGTGAGCCCGACAGGGGGCTTTCCTACAATGAGCAGTTCTTC.

The chain employs TRBV5-1 and TRBJ2-7; TRBD1 matches 10 bases. This CDR3 is built from 14 residues. V lost 8 bases to trimming and J lost 6 bases; unmatched junction nucleotides: 11. CDR1 is SGHRS and CDR2 is YFSETQ in the germline V gene. The CDR3 here is CASTTGTGVGEQYF. CDR3 bases: TGCGCCAGTACAACCGGGACAGGGGTAGGCGAGCAGTACTTC.

This clone was picked up a small number of times. The chain joins TRBV28 to TRBJ1-2; TRBD1 matches 9 bases. Per germline, CDR1 MDHEN and CDR2 SYDVKM. Unmatched junction bases numbered 8, after V lost 5 bases and J lost 4 bases. The CDR3 is 15 residues long. CDR3 DNA: TGTGCCAGCAGTAGTTGGACAGGGGCGAGCTATGGCTACACCTTC. Its translation: CASSSWTGASYGYTF.

The chain has TRBV6-1 and TRBJ1-5; D uncertain. The CDR3 sequence is 12 residues long. With 1 base removed from V and 7 bases from J, the gap between germline ends came to 5 bases. Germline CDR1 reads MNHNS; CDR2 reads SASEGT. CDR3 sequence reads: CASSEGGQPQHF. The CDR3 DNA reads as TGTGCCAGCAGTGAAGGAGGACAGCCCCAGCATTTT.

The chain has TRBV30 and TRBJ1-1, with a tentative D call TRBD1 (5 bases). The CDR3 loop spans 12 amino acids. CDR1 and CDR2 from the germline V gene are GTSNPN and SVGIG (reference sequence). Trimming shortened V by 5 bases and J by 7 bases, and 14 bases separated the two germline ends. The DNA for the CDR3 is TGTGCCTGGTTCGAATGGGGGGTTGAAGCTTTCTTT. It codes for CAWFEWGVEAFF.

The V and J genes are TRBV5-1 and TRBJ1-3; 7 bases fit TRBD1. CDR3 length: 15 residues. In germline, CDR1 is SGHRS, CDR2 YFSETQ. V lost 5 bases and J lost 2; bases outside the gene matches: 7. This CDR3 is CASSPGTATGNTIYF. The CDR3 DNA reads as TGCGCCAGCAGTCCGGGGACAGCCACTGGAAACACCATATATTTT.

This clone has only a few counts. The chain joins TRBV4-2 to TRBJ2-7; 8 bases match TRBD1. Per the germline V gene, CDR1 is LGHNA and CDR2 is YNFKEQ. This CDR3 has 15 residues. After removal of 1 base from V and 2 bases from J, the junction contained 4 bases not matched to a gene. CDR3 sequence (DNA): TGTGCCAGCAGCCAAGTCTCGGGACAGGCCTACGAGCAGTACTTC. It translates to CASSQVSGQAYEQYF.

The rearrangement links TRBV3-1 (or the pseudogene TRBV3-2) to TRBJ2-1; 9 positions match TRBD2. This CDR3 is 17 amino acids long. V shed 6 bases and J 5 bases; nucleotides not matched to a gene: 14. Germline V gene data show CDR1 as LGHDT and CDR2 as YNNKEL (reference sequence). For the CDR3, the DNA is TGTGCCAGCAGTGGACAGTATCGGCGGGGGGGCCACAATGAGCAGTTCTTC. Encoded protein: CASSGQYRRGGHNEQFF.

This chain connects TRBV5-1 to TRBJ1-4; 9 bases are a match to TRBD1. The CDR3 has 16 residues. CDR1 and CDR2 (germline): SGHRS, YFSETQ. The junction had 9 bases not matched to a gene; V was cut back by 1 base and J by 8 bases. The CDR3: CASSLNGQGLGEKLFF. The CDR3 coding sequence is TGCGCCAGCAGCTTGAATGGACAGGGGCTTGGAGAAAAACTGTTTTTT.

In its sample, this clone was seen a few times. The V and J genes are TRBV29-1 and TRBJ1-2, with D hard to call. Trimming removed 4 bases at V and 8 bases at J, with 8 bases between. In germline, CDR1 is SQVTM, CDR2 ANQGSEA. There are 10 residues in the CDR3. The CDR3 nucleotides are TGCAGCGTTGCCGGCGGGGGCTACACCTTC. This encodes CSVAGGGYTF.

The rearrangement uses TRBV28 and TRBJ2-7; 10 nucleotides line up with TRBD2. The V and J ends lost 5 bases and 2 bases, in that order; junction bases with no gene match: 9. The CDR3 covers 16 residues. Per germline, CDR1 MDHEN and CDR2 SYDVKM. The CDR3 spells CASSPRRTSGTYEQYF. The DNA for the CDR3 is TGTGCCAGCAGTCCCCGCCGGACTAGCGGAACCTACGAGCAGTACTTC.

The chain recombines TRBV6-1 with TRBJ2-7; D possibly corresponds to TRBD2 (5 bases). The V end was cut by 3 bases, the J end by 6 bases, with 9 bases between. Germline loops: CDR1 MNHNS, CDR2 SASEGT. The CDR3 runs to 12 residues. The CDR3 is CASSDSGREQYF. The CDR3 DNA is TGTGCCAGCAGTGACAGCGGCCGCGAGCAGTACTTC.

J is TRBJ2-5 and V is TRBV18; a weak D match, TRBD1 (6 bases). Germline CDR1 KGHSH, CDR2 LQKENI. CDR3 length: 15 amino acids. Trimming took off 2 bases at V and 1 base at J, with 11 bases between the two ends. The CDR3 region has the DNA TGTGCCAGCTCACCAAGAACAGGGTCCCAAGAGACCCAGTACTTC. It translates to CASSPRTGSQETQYF. Filled out from reference TRBV18 and TRBJ2-5, the complete variable domain reads NAGVMQNPRHLVRRRGQEARLRCSPMKGHSHVYWYRQLPEEGLKFMVYLQKENIIDESGMPKERFSAEFPKEGPSILRIQQVVRGDSAAYFCASSPRTGSQETQYFGPGTRLLVL.

The chain carries TRBV19 and TRBJ2-1; 11 bases are a match to TRBD2. Germline loops: CDR1 LNHDA, CDR2 SQIVND (reference sequence). V trimming: 5 bases; J trimming: 9 bases; junction bases outside the gene matches: 6. The CDR3 contains 14 residues. Here the CDR3 reads CASSFGTSGLEQFF. CDR3 coding DNA: TGTGCCAGTAGTTTCGGGACTAGCGGCCTTGAGCAGTTCTTC.

V usage is TRBV2 and J usage is TRBJ1-3; TRBD1 agrees at 10 bases. The ends lost 2 bases at V and 2 bases at J; junction bases unmatched: 3. CDR1 and CDR2 from the germline V gene are SNHLY and FYNNEI. The CDR3 spans 16 residues. Written as DNA, the CDR3 is TGTGCCAGCAGTGAAAGGGACAGGGGAACTGGAAACACCATATATTTT. Amino acids: CASSERDRGTGNTIYF.